The T cell receptor (beta chain) described here comes from a study of blood T cell repertoires in COVID-19. The overall study: Spain, Italy and the United States supplied samples that represented acute and convalescent COVID-19. The cDNA or gDNA used as material had been derived from T cells, B-cell-depleted T cells, or PBMCs.

Study processing details: How many nucleated cells were present was estimated from reference gene primer amplification. Clones were read by immunoSEQ multiplex PCR, and TCRdb kept only the in-frame ones, dropping some. V and J calls and clone size come straight from that table; D and trimming were deduced from the DNA. The sample holds under 500,000 clones, around 89% seen once. The CDR3 has 14 amino acids. V lost 1 base and J 5 bases, leaving 11 bases between the germline ends. Germline V gene lookup returns CDR1 SGHAT and CDR2 FQNNGV. The V gene is TRBV11-2, the J gene TRBJ1-1, with unresolved D. This sequence was found in a woman aged 25 to 39 with acute or convalescent COVID-19. Sequencing was done on a sample of peripheral blood. Here the CDR3 reads CASSLVRGRTEAFF. The CDR3 nucleotides are TGTGCCAGCAGCTTAGTCAGAGGGAGAACTGAAGCTTTCTTT.